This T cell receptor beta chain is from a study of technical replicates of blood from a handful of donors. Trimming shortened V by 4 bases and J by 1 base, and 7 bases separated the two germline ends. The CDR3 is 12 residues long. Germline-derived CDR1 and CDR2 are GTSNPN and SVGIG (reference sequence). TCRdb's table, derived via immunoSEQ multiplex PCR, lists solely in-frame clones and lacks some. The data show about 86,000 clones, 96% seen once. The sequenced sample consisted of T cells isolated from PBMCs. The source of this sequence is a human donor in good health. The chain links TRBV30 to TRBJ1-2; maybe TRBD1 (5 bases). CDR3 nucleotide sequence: TGTGCCTGGAACAGGATTAACTATGGCTACACCTTC. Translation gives CAWNRINYGYTF.